The present T cell receptor beta chain was sequenced within a study of regulatory T cells in long-lasting Graves disease. This CDR3 has 13 amino acids. V shed 7 bases, J shed 7 bases, and the junction held 5 bases outside the gene matches. Germline V gene lookup returns CDR1 MNHEY and CDR2 SVGEGT. HTBI primers from iRepertoire and Arm-PCR of CDR3 regions yielded the TCR beta libraries. TCRdb ran MiXCR on the multiplex PCR reads and lists one entry per CDR3 protein. This sample has hundreds of thousands of distinct CDR3 sequences, with 22% found just once. Time point noted: persistent/refractory GD, antithyroid drugs over 5 years with positive TRAb. Researchers made the TCR library from RNA that was extracted from PBMCs.

The chain employs TRBV6-2 or TRBV6-3 and TRBJ1-5, with 9 bases that match TRBD1. The sequencing used peripheral blood mononuclear cells (PBMCs), collected when the disease was refractory, from a patient treated with antithyroid drugs. The sequence was collected from a female donor with Graves disease. The CDR3 here is CASTRQGDQPQHF. The CDR3 DNA reads as TGTGCCAGCACCAGACAGGGGGACCAGCCCCAGCATTTT.